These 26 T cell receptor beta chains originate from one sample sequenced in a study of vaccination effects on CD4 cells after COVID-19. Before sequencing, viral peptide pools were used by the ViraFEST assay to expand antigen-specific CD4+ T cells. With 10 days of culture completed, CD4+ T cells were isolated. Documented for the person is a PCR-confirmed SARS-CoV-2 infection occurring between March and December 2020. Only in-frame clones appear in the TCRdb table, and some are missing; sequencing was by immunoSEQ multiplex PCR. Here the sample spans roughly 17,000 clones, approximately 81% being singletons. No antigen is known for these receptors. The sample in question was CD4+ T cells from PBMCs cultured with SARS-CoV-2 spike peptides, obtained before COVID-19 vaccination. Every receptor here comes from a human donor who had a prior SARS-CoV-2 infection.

The chain's CDR3 is CASSLAPGDSGNTIYF. CDR3 in DNA: TGCGCCAGCAGCTTGGCCCCAGGTGACTCTGGAAACACCATATATTTT. The rearrangement joins TRBV5-1 to TRBJ1-3, with D hard to call. The germline V gene encodes CDR1 SGHRS and CDR2 YFSETQ. V was pared by 0 bases and J by 0 bases, with 10 bases between. This CDR3 comprises 16 residues.

CDR3 loop: CASSPGGSRGYTF. The CDR3 DNA reads TGTGCCAGTAGCCCAGGGGGCAGTCGGGGCTACACCTTC. The J gene is TRBJ1-2, the V gene TRBV19, with 8 bases identical to TRBD1. Germline V gene lookup returns CDR1 LNHDA and CDR2 SQIVND (reference sequence). The CDR3 totals 13 residues. Trimming cost V 6 bases and J 8 bases; bases outside gene matches: 8. The whole variable domain, filled in from reference TRBV19 and TRBJ1-2, reads DGGITQSPKYLFRKEGQNVTLSCEQNLNHDAMYWYRQDPGQGLRLIYYSQIVNDFQKGDIAEGYSVSREKKESFPLTVTSAQKNPTAFYLCASSPGGSRGYTFGSGTRLTVV.

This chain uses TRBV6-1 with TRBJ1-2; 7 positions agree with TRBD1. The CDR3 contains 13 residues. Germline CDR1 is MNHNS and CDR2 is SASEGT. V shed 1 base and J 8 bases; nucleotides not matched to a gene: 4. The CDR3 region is CASSEDRGLGYTF. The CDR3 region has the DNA TGTGCCAGCAGTGAAGACAGGGGATTGGGCTACACCTTC.

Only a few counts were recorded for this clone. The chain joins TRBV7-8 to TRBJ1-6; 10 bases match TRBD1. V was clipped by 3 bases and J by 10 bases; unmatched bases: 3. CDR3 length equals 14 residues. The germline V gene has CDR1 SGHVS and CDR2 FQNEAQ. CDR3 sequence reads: CASSFRTGGSPLHF. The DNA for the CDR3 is TGTGCCAGCAGCTTCAGGACAGGGGGGTCACCCCTCCACTTT.

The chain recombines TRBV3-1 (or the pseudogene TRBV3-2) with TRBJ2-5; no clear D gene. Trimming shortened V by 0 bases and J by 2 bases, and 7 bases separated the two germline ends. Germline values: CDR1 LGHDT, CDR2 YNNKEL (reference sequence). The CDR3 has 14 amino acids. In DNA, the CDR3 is TGTGCCAGCAGCCAAGAGAGTATACAAGAGACCCAGTACTTC. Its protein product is CASSQESIQETQYF.

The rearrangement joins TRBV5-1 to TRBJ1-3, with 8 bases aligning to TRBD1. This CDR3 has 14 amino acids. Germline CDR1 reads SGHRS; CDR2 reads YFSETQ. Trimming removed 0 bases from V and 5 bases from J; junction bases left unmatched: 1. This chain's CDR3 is CASSLAGGRNTIYF. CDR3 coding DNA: TGCGCCAGCAGCTTGGCAGGGGGCAGAAACACCATATATTTT.

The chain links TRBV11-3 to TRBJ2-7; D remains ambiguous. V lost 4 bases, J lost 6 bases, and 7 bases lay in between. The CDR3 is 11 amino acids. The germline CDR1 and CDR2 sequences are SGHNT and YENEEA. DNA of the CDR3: TGTGCCAGCAGCTCCTCTGGCGAGCAGTACTTC. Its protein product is CASSSSGEQYF.

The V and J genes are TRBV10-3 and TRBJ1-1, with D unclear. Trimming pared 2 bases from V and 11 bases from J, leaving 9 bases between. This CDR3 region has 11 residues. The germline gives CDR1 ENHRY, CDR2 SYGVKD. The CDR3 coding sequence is TGTGCCATCAGTGAGGGTCGGCAGGCTTTCTTT. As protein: CAISEGRQAFF.

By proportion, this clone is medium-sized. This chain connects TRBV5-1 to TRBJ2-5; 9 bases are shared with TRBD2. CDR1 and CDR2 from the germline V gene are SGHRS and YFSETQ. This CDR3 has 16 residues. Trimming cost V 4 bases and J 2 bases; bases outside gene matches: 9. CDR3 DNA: TGCGCCAGCAGCCCCTCCGCGGGAGGGGGACAAGAGACCCAGTACTTC. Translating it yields CASSPSAGGGQETQYF.

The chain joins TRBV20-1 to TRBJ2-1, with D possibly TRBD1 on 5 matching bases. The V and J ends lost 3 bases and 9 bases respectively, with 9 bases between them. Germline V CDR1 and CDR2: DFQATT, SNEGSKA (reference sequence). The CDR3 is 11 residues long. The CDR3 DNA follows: TGCAGTGCTAGGGGAAGGGGTGAGCAGTTCTTC. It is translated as CSARGRGEQFF.

The CDR3 DNA reads as TGTGCCAGCTCACCGCAGCAAGAGACTAGCGGGGGGGGCGAGACCCAGTACTTC. This codes for CASSPQQETSGGGETQYF. The chain carries TRBV18 and TRBJ2-5; 14 bases align to TRBD2. Germline loops: CDR1 KGHSH, CDR2 LQKENI. With V trimmed by 3 bases and J by 5 bases, 11 bases remained unmatched. The CDR3 is 18 residues long.

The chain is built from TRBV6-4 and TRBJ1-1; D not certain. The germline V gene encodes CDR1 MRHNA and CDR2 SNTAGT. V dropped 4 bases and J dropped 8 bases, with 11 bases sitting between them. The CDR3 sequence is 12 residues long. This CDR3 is CASSVDGREAFF. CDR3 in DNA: TGTGCCAGCAGTGTAGATGGCAGGGAAGCTTTCTTT.

Written as DNA, the CDR3 is TGTGCCAGCAGCTTGGCACAGGGCGAGCAGTACTTC. Protein sequence: CASSLAQGEQYF. V usage is TRBV5-4 and J usage is TRBJ2-7, with D perhaps TRBD1 (6 bases). Trimming took off 0 bases at V and 6 bases at J, with 7 bases between the two ends. There are 12 residues in the CDR3. Germline CDR1 reads SGHNT; CDR2 reads YYREEE (reference sequence).

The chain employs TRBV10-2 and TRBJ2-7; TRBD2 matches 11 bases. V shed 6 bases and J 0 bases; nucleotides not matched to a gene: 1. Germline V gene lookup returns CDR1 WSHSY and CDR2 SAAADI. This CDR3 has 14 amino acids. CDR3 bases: TGCGCCAGCAGAACTAGCGGGAGCTCCTACGAGCAGTACTTC. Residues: CASRTSGSSYEQYF.

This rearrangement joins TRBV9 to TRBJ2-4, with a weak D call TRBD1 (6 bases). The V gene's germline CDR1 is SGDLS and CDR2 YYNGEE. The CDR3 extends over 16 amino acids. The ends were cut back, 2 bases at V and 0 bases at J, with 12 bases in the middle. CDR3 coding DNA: TGTGCCAGCAGCGTCGCACCACAGGGAGCCAAAAACATTCAGTACTTC. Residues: CASSVAPQGAKNIQYF. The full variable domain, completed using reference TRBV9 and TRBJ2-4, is DSGVTQTPKHLITATGQRVTLRCSPRSGDLSVYWYQQSLDQGLQFLIQYYNGEERAKGNILERFSAQQFPDLHSELNLSSLELGDSALYFCASSVAPQGAKNIQYFGAGTRLSVL.

The CDR3 here is CASSLQTGTNTGELFF. The CDR3 DNA follows: TGTGCCAGCAGCTTACAGACAGGGACGAACACCGGGGAGCTGTTTTTT. The chain joins TRBV5-5 to TRBJ2-2; 7 bases fit TRBD1. This CDR3 comprises 16 residues. Trimming removed 2 bases from V and 0 bases from J; junction bases left unmatched: 4. In germline, CDR1 is SGHKS, CDR2 YYEKEE (reference sequence).

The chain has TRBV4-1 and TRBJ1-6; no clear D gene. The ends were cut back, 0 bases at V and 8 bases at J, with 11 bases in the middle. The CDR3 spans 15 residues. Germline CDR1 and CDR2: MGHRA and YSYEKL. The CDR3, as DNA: TGCGCCAGCAGCCAAGATCCGGACGGTTATTCACCCCTCCACTTT. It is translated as CASSQDPDGYSPLHF.

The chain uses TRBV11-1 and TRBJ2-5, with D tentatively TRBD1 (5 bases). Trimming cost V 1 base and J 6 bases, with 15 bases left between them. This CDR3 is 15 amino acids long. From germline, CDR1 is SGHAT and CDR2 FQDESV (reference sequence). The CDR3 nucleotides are TGTGCCAGCAGCTTAGTATCATCAGGGTGGAAGACCCAGTACTTC. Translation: CASSLVSSGWKTQYF. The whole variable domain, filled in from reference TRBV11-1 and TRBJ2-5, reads EAEVAQSPRYKITEKSQAVAFWCDPISGHATLYWYRQILGQGPELLVQFQDESVVDDSQLPKDRFSAERLKGVDSTLKIQPAELGDSAMYLCASSLVSSGWKTQYFGPGTRLLVL.

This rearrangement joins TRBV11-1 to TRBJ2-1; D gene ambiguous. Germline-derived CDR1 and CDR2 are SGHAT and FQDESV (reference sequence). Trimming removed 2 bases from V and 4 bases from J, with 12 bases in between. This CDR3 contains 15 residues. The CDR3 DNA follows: TGTGCCAGCAGCTTATCGCCTAGAGTATACAATGAGCAGTTCTTC. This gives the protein CASSLSPRVYNEQFF.

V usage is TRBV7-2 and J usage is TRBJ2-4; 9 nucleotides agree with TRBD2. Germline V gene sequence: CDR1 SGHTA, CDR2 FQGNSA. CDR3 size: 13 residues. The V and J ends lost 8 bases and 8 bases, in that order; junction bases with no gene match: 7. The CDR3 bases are TGTGCCAGCGCGTCTAGCGGGAACTACATTCAGTACTTC. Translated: CASASSGNYIQYF.

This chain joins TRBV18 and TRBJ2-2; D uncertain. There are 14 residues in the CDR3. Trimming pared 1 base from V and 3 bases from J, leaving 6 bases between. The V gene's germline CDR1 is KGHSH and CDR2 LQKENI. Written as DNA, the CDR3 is TGTGCCAGCTCACCACGACGGGACACCGGGGAGCTGTTTTTT. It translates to CASSPRRDTGELFF.

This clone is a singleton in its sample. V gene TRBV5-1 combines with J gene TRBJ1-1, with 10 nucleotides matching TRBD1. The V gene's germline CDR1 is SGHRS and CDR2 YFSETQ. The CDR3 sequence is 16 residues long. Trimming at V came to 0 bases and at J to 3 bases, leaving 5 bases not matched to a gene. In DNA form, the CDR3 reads TGCGCCAGCAGCTTGGGACAGGGGGCATGGGACACTGAAGCTTTCTTT. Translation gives CASSLGQGAWDTEAFF.

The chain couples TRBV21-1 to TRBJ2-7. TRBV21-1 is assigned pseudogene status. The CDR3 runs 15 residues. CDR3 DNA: TGTGCCAGCAGCAAAGAAGGGACCCCCTCCTACGAGCAGTACTTC. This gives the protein CASSKEGTPSYEQYF.

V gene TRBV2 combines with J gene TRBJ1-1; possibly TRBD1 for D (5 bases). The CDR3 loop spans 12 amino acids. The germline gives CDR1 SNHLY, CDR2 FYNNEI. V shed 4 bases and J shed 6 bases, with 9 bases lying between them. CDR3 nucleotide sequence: TGTGCCAGCAGTGGCCAGGGTTCTGAAGCTTTCTTT. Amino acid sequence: CASSGQGSEAFF.

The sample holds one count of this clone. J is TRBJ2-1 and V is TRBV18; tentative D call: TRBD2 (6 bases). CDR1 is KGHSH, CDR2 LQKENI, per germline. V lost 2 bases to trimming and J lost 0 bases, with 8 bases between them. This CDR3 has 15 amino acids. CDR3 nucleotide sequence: TGTGCCAGCTCACCAGAGGGAGGCTCCTACAATGAGCAGTTCTTC. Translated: CASSPEGGSYNEQFF.

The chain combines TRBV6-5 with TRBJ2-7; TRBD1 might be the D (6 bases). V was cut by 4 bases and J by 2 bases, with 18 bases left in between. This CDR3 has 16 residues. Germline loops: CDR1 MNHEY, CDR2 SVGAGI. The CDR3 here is CASSLYLRTAPYEQYF. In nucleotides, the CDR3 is TGTGCCAGCAGTTTATATCTTAGGACAGCACCCTACGAGCAGTACTTC.